Detailed here is one T cell receptor beta chain. The data belong to a study of blood T cell repertoires in COVID-19. Study summary: The cDNA or gDNA used as material had been derived from T cells, B-cell-depleted T cells, or PBMCs.

Sequenced by immunoSEQ multiplex PCR; TCRdb stores in-frame clones only, minus some. The sample records roughly 170,000 clones, 75% to 80% being singletons. This TCR came from a woman aged 70-85 years with acute or convalescent COVID-19. Sequencing used peripheral blood.

CDR3: CASSESGSREGTDTQYF. The CDR3, as DNA: TGCGCCAGCAGTGAGTCGGGGTCCCGGGAAGGCACAGATACGCAGTATTTT. The gene calls are TRBV10-1 and TRBJ2-3, with a weak D call TRBD2 (5 bases). The CDR3 contains 17 residues. V dropped 0 bases and J dropped 1 base, with 14 bases sitting between them. Per germline, CDR1 WNHNN and CDR2 SYGVQD (reference sequence).